The entry that follows covers one T cell receptor (beta chain) sequence. Its antigen remains unidentified. This entry belongs to a study of Ad26.COV2.S vaccination and SARS-CoV-2 variants. For the study at large: The trial was COV1001 and the donor's arm was Ad26.COV2.S. Ad26.COV2.S was injected intramuscularly once or twice, 56 days apart. Points from the study as a whole: Reported post-vaccination CD8+ and CD4+ T cell responses to spike showed substantial breadth.

Regarding treatment: some 19 received Ad26.COV2.S at low or high dose, single or two shots; several received placebo; per-sample allocation not given. The samples date from day 63 after the first vaccine or placebo injection. The germline CDR1 and CDR2 sequences are MDHEN and SYDVKM. The CDR3 runs 12 residues. V gave up 9 bases and J gave up 3 bases; unmatched junction bases: 3. Measured with immunoSEQ multiplex PCR; TCRdb has only the in-frame clones, and not every one. The table shows about 350,000 clones, with around 86% occurring only once. The receptor's source is a person between 18 and 65 years old who received the Ad26.COV2.S COVID-19 vaccine or a placebo. The chain links TRBV28 to TRBJ2-7, with 9 bases matching TRBD1. This material consisted of peripheral blood, taken in a trial of Ad26.COV2.S vaccine versus placebo. The CDR3 here is CASWDRVYEQYF. The CDR3 bases are TGTGCCAGTTGGGACAGGGTCTACGAGCAGTACTTC.